This T cell receptor beta chain was captured in a study of blood T cell repertoires in COVID-19 (TCRdb year 2020). For the study in its entirety: Collaborator samples came from the United States, Italy and Spain and covered acute and convalescent phases of COVID-19. The material from the prospective study consisted of cDNA or gDNA derived from T cells, B-cell-depleted T cells, or PBMCs. Deeply sampled blood TCRbeta repertoires from subjects exposed to, actively infected with, or recovered from COVID-19 were included in the dataset. A freely available public database, intended as a resource for researchers studying the immune response to SARS-CoV-2, is where the repertoires were released. Samples were obtained from the ongoing ImmuneRACE study (first 160 participants) and from 1,000 to 1,500 subjects provided by 6 global collaborators. A de-identified subject ID, COVID-19 status, age in years and sex were almost always included in the sample metadata. Where HLA class I and class II types were available, the types were taken from metadata supplied by the sample provider, not from assay-based typing.

Reading the germline V gene (reference sequence) gives CDR1 SEHNR and CDR2 FQNEAQ. For this chain, trimming is 5 bases at the V end and 2 bases at the J end, and the number of junction bases without a gene match is 11. Measured from the cysteine to the phenylalanine, the CDR3 is 17 residues long. The DNA shown is the 51-base CDR3, in frame from base 1. About this clone itself: The antigen it recognizes is unknown. No qualities accompany the bases; no much larger clone lies one base away.

What the research found in general, with its limitations: The amount of clinical and demographic metadata varied by source and participant and was provided uncurated.

Participants in the prospective study were aged about 18 to 100 years, lived in 24 United States geographic areas, and enrolled through a virtual design. Cohort assignment in the prospective study relied on participant-reported clinical history from a screening survey and a study questionnaire. For ImmuneRACE Cohort 3, a participant was defined as recovered based on two consecutive negative NP/OP PCR tests, clearance by a healthcare professional, or resolution of symptoms. Mobile phlebotomists in the prospective study collected whole blood, serum and a nasopharyngeal or oropharyngeal swab from every participant. Additional blood draws and questionnaires over an approximately 2-month period could optionally be provided by prospective study participants. Blood samples from the prospective study were shipped frozen or at room temperature prior to DNA extraction. TCRbeta CDR3 regions were amplified from genomic DNA using the immunoSEQ Assay, a bias-controlled multiplex PCR. Processing in the source paper ran as follows. The number of nucleated cells in each sample was estimated by amplification of reference gene primers within the assay. Sequence reads were collapsed and filtered to measure the absolute abundance of every unique TCRbeta CDR3 rearrangement. For each sample, productive Simpson clonality was calculated by taking the square root of Simpson's diversity index across productive rearrangements. The clones in this table, taken by TCRdb from immuneACCESS, are in-frame only. Not every clone is retained; where verified, under half of the shortfall comes from an unresolved V gene, and the cause of the rest is unknown. D and trimming were read from the DNA, whereas the V and J calls and clone size are those reported in that table. Counted in this sample were about 400,000 clones; about 87% of them appeared once. Roughly 9.4% of the sample lies in the top ten.

The specimen was PBMCs or T cells enriched from blood (not recorded which). The receptor comes from a woman aged 45-59 years who had recovered from COVID-19. The chain is made from TRBV7-9 and TRBJ1-4, with 7 bases in between that match TRBD1. The CDR3 amino acid sequence is: CASSPTGTAATNEKLFF. The nucleotide sequence is TGTGCCAGCAGCCCGACGGGGACAGCAGCGACTAATGAAAAACTGTTTTTT. Reference TRBV7-9 and TRBJ1-4 genes cover what lies past the CDR3, so the full variable domain is DTGVSQNPRHKITKRGQNVTFRCDPISEHNRLYWYRQTLGQGPEFLTYFQNEAQLEKSRLLSDRFSAERPKGSFSTLEIQRTEQGDSAMYLCASSPTGTAATNEKLFFGSGTQLSVL.